This T cell receptor beta chain was obtained from a study of blood T cell repertoires in COVID-19. Trimming stripped 2 bases from V and 0 bases from J, with 17 bases between. Germline CDR1 MDHEN, CDR2 SYDVKM. There are 18 residues in the CDR3. Assay: immunoSEQ multiplex PCR; the TCRdb copy retains only in-frame clones and omits some. The top ten clones hold around 7.2% of a sample with hundreds of thousands of clones, about 90% of them seen once. The sample taken for sequencing was peripheral blood. The rearrangement links TRBV28 to TRBJ1-5, with D possibly being TRBD1 (6 bases). This sequence was found in a man aged 60-69 years who had recovered from COVID-19. The CDR3 region has the DNA TGTGCCAGCAGTTTAGGTACCGGGGACACGTATAGCAATCAGCCCCAGCATTTT. Translation: CASSLGTGDTYSNQPQHF.